The 24 T cell receptor beta chains listed next were all sequenced from one sample in a study of CD8 T cells in ankylosing spondylitis. TCRdb ran MiXCR on the 5' RACE reads and lists one entry per CDR3 protein. The sample lists approximately 250,000 distinct CDR3 sequences, over 30% seen once, with roughly 4% in the top ten. The sequencing sample was made of blood, either unsorted or a sorted T cell fraction (not recorded which). All receptors come from a male donor with ankylosing spondylitis or in good health (not recorded which).

The rearrangement joins TRBV6-5 to TRBJ2-5; no definite D call. With 7 bases removed from V and 0 bases from J, the gap between germline ends came to 6 bases. CDR3 size: 12 residues. From germline, CDR1 is MNHEY and CDR2 SVGAGI. The CDR3 DNA is TGTGCCAGCACGAAAGACCAAGAGACCCAGTACTTC. Protein sequence: CASTKDQETQYF.

V usage is TRBV20-1 and J usage is TRBJ2-3, with TRBD1 identical over 7 bases. CDR3 length equals 12 residues. V was pared by 3 bases and J by 5 bases, with 2 bases of the junction left unmatched. Germline assignment: CDR1 DFQATT and CDR2 SNEGSKA (reference sequence). For the CDR3, the DNA is TGCAGTGCTAGCAGGGGGAAAGATACGCAGTATTTT. Amino acid sequence: CSASRGKDTQYF.

The chain links TRBV20-1 to TRBJ2-3, with D perhaps matching TRBD1 or TRBD2 (6 bases each). Between the trimmed V and J ends, which lost 6 bases and 0 bases, there was a span of 13 bases. CDR1 and CDR2 from the germline V gene are DFQATT and SNEGSKA (reference sequence). The CDR3 totals 14 residues. In DNA, the CDR3 is TGCAGTGCCACTCAGGGGAGGAGCACAGATACGCAGTATTTT. It encodes CSATQGRSTDTQYF.

The J gene is TRBJ2-5, the V gene TRBV18; 7 positions agree with TRBD1. There are 13 residues in the CDR3. The germline CDR1 and CDR2 sequences are KGHSH and LQKENI. The V gene end was trimmed by 2 bases and the J gene end by 5 bases; junction bases not matched to a gene: 2. CDR3 in amino acids: CASSPGTAETQYF. CDR3 nucleotides: TGTGCCAGCTCACCAGGGACAGCCGAGACCCAGTACTTC.

This clonotype was counted a few times. J is TRBJ2-1 and V is TRBV12-3 or TRBV12-4; no clear D. The CDR3 sequence is 11 residues long. Trimming stripped 2 bases from V and 10 bases from J, with 6 bases between. The CDR3 DNA follows: TGTGCCAGCAGTTTAACGGACGAGCAGTTCTTC. It translates to CASSLTDEQFF.

V is TRBV27 and J is TRBJ2-2; a possible D gene is TRBD2 (5 bases). This CDR3 has 16 amino acids. Trimming removed 1 base at V and 5 bases at J, with 14 bases between. Germline lookup yields CDR1 MNHEY and CDR2 SMNVEV (reference sequence). CDR3 sequence reads: CASSLLPGDGTGELFF. The DNA of the CDR3 is TGTGCCAGCAGTTTATTGCCCGGGGATGGGACCGGGGAGCTGTTTTTT.

The genes are TRBV12-3 or TRBV12-4 and TRBJ2-7; 7 positions match TRBD1. After removal of 2 bases from V and 12 bases from J, the junction contained 10 bases not matched to a gene. The CDR3 is 13 amino acids. The CDR3 DNA sequence: TGTGCCAGCAGTTTAAATCCTCGGGACAGACCGTACTTC. Translation gives CASSLNPRDRPYF.

This chain joins TRBV12-3 or TRBV12-4 and TRBJ2-1; TRBD1 matches at 7 bases. Losses at the gene ends were 6 bases for V and 5 bases for J; bases not matched to a gene: 10. CDR3 size: 15 residues. This CDR3 is CASSTDRWNNNEQFF. The CDR3 nucleotides are TGTGCCAGCAGCACGGACAGGTGGAACAACAATGAGCAGTTCTTC.

V usage is TRBV5-6 and J usage is TRBJ2-2; D is unclear. V lost 0 bases to trimming and J lost 6 bases, with 12 bases between them. CDR3 size: 15 residues. The germline V gene encodes CDR1 SGHDT and CDR2 YYEEEE. CDR3 nucleotides: TGTGCCAGCAGCTTGGCGGCTAGTAAGGCCGGGGAGCTGTTTTTT. Translation: CASSLAASKAGELFF.

The V gene is TRBV5-1, the J gene TRBJ1-1, with D possibly TRBD1 on 6 matching bases. The CDR3 length is 18 residues. V was cut by 4 bases and J by 0 bases, with 22 bases left in between. Germline V gives CDR1 SGHRS, CDR2 YFSETQ. CDR3 nucleotide sequence: TGCGCCAGCAGCCCGCGAGGGGGGAATCGCAACATGAACACTGAAGCTTTCTTT. It is translated as CASSPRGGNRNMNTEAFF.

The J gene is TRBJ2-3, the V gene TRBV24-1, with 7 bases lining up with TRBD1. The CDR3 is 16 amino acids. V was pared by 4 bases and J by 3 bases, with 9 bases of the junction left unmatched. Germline V lookup: CDR1 KGHDR, CDR2 SFDVKD. The CDR3: CATSEYRDSATDTQYF. CDR3 bases: TGTGCCACCAGTGAGTACCGGGACAGTGCTACAGATACGCAGTATTTT.

The sample holds a few counts of this clonotype. The chain couples TRBV12-3 or TRBV12-4 to TRBJ2-5; 8 bases are shared with TRBD1. The CDR3 sequence is 15 residues long. The V gene end was trimmed by 3 bases and the J gene end by 0 bases; junction bases not matched to a gene: 3. DNA for the CDR3: TGTGCCAGCAGTTTGGGACAGGCGTACCAAGAGACCCAGTACTTC. Translation: CASSLGQAYQETQYF.

This clonotype was seen more than once but under ten times. The V call is TRBV18, the J call TRBJ1-1; the D gene is possibly TRBD1 (5 bases). Per germline, CDR1 KGHSH and CDR2 LQKENI. CDR3 length: 11 residues. V dropped 3 bases and J dropped 8 bases, with 7 bases sitting between them. In nucleotides, the CDR3 is TGTGCCAGCTCACCCGGGGGGGAAGCTTTCTTT. It is translated as CASSPGGEAFF. Looking up the rest from reference TRBV18 and TRBJ1-1 gives the full variable domain: NAGVMQNPRHLVRRRGQEARLRCSPMKGHSHVYWYRQLPEEGLKFMVYLQKENIIDESGMPKERFSAEFPKEGPSILRIQQVVRGDSAAYFCASSPGGEAFFGQGTRLTVV.

V is TRBV12-3 or TRBV12-4 and J is TRBJ2-2; possibly TRBD1 for D (5 bases). The CDR3 contains 16 residues. V dropped 6 bases and J dropped 0 bases, with 14 bases sitting between them. The CDR3 coding sequence is TGTGCCAGCAGCCCTAGGGGCAGGACGAACACCGGGGAGCTGTTTTTT. Translation: CASSPRGRTNTGELFF.

In its sample, this clonotype was seen once. V is TRBV7-8 and J is TRBJ1-2; 10 nucleotides line up with TRBD1. The germline CDR1 and CDR2 sequences are SGHVS and FQNEAQ. The CDR3 consists of 13 residues. Trimming removed 5 bases from V and 11 bases from J; junction bases left unmatched: 8. For the CDR3, the DNA is TGTGCCAGCAGCCCCGGGACAGGGGCCTATTACACCTTC. Its translation: CASSPGTGAYYTF.

This clonotype was seen a few times. V usage is TRBV12-3 or TRBV12-4 and J usage is TRBJ2-3; 7 bases match TRBD1. V shed 5 bases, J shed 7 bases, and the junction held 12 bases outside the gene matches. The CDR3 is 15 amino acids. DNA of the CDR3: TGTGCCAGCAGTGGCCCGGGACAGAGGGAGAATACGCAGTATTTT. Amino acid sequence: CASSGPGQRENTQYF.

The V and J genes are TRBV5-6 and TRBJ1-1, with D possibly being TRBD1 (6 bases). Between the trimmed V and J ends, which lost 1 base and 7 bases, there was a span of 14 bases. CDR1 and CDR2 (germline): SGHDT, YYEEEE. The CDR3 has 14 amino acids. CDR3 sequence reads: CASSLYGGAGEAFF. In nucleotides, the CDR3 is TGTGCCAGCAGCTTGTATGGGGGCGCGGGTGAAGCTTTCTTT.

The chain has TRBV9 and TRBJ1-3; D gene uncertain. This CDR3 spans 15 amino acids. The V end lost 4 bases, the J end lost 2 bases, and 13 bases lay between the germline ends. Per the germline V gene, CDR1 is SGDLS and CDR2 is YYNGEE. The CDR3 reads CASSPSDGPGNTIYF. The CDR3 region has the DNA TGTGCCAGCAGCCCCTCGGATGGTCCTGGAAACACCATATATTTT.

This clonotype was counted a few times. The genes are TRBV15 and TRBJ2-1; the D gene is possibly TRBD1 (6 bases). Deletions cut 0 bases from V and 4 bases from J, with 16 bases between. Germline CDR1 and CDR2: LNHNV and YYDKDF (reference sequence). This CDR3 is 17 amino acids long. Here the CDR3 reads CATSRDKYRAGYNEQFF. The DNA for the CDR3 is TGTGCCACCAGCAGAGATAAGTACAGGGCCGGATACAATGAGCAGTTCTTC.

V and J are TRBV20-1 and TRBJ2-5; 7 bases are a match to TRBD2. The CDR3 spans 13 residues. The germline V gene has CDR1 DFQATT and CDR2 SNEGSKA (reference sequence). V lost 4 bases to trimming and J lost 5 bases; unmatched junction nucleotides: 7. This CDR3 is CSAKGLGLETQYF. CDR3 DNA: TGCAGTGCTAAAGGACTAGGTTTGGAGACCCAGTACTTC.

This clonotype was counted only a few times. The chain has TRBV15 and TRBJ2-1; weak D call: TRBD2 (5 bases). The CDR3 has 15 amino acids. Germline CDR1 is LNHNV and CDR2 is YYDKDF (reference sequence). Trimming pared 0 bases from V and 4 bases from J, leaving 10 bases between. CDR3 region: CATSREAEPYNEQFF. In DNA form, the CDR3 reads TGTGCCACCAGCAGAGAAGCGGAGCCTTACAATGAGCAGTTCTTC.

J is TRBJ2-3 and V is TRBV15; no reliable D call. This CDR3 has 16 residues. V was shortened by 1 base and J by 0 bases, with 11 bases between the two germline ends. Germline values: CDR1 LNHNV, CDR2 YYDKDF (reference sequence). The CDR3 reads CATSRVPAASTDTQYF. CDR3 DNA: TGTGCCACCAGCAGAGTACCCGCGGCTAGCACAGATACGCAGTATTTT.

This clonotype came up a few times. V and J are TRBV6-5 and TRBJ1-1; a weak D match, TRBD1 (6 bases). The CDR3 loop spans 12 amino acids. Germline-derived CDR1 and CDR2 are MNHEY and SVGAGI. V shed 6 bases and J shed 8 bases, with 13 bases lying between them. The CDR3 region is CASSVWGGEAFF. In DNA, the CDR3 is TGTGCCAGCAGCGTTTGGGGGGGCGAAGCTTTCTTT.

The rearrangement links TRBV4-2 to TRBJ1-4, with D unresolved. V lost 1 base, J lost 0 bases, and 9 bases lay in between. The CDR3 runs to 16 residues. The V gene's germline CDR1 is LGHNA and CDR2 YNFKEQ. The CDR3 is CASSQGYDATNEKLFF. The DNA for the CDR3 is TGTGCCAGCAGCCAAGGGTATGATGCAACTAATGAAAAACTGTTTTTT.